These 25 T cell receptor beta chains share one sample of origin, sequenced in a study of technical replicates of blood from several donors. Only in-frame clones appear in the TCRdb table, and some are missing; sequencing was by immunoSEQ multiplex PCR. Of about 70,000 clones listed, about 96% were seen once; the top ten hold approximately 0.2%. Sequenced: T cells isolated from PBMCs. The receptor set was obtained from a human donor in good health.

The chain has TRBV29-1 and TRBJ1-1; D is undetermined. CDR3 length: 13 amino acids. V lost 6 bases and J 0 bases, leaving 11 bases between the germline ends. Germline V gene lookup returns CDR1 SQVTM and CDR2 ANQGSEA. The CDR3 here is CSVVRALNTEAFF. CDR3 bases: TGCAGCGTCGTAAGAGCTTTGAACACTGAAGCTTTCTTT. Full variable domain (missing parts from reference TRBV29-1 and TRBJ1-1): SAVISQKPSRDICQRGTSLTIQCQVDSQVTMMFWYRQQPGQSLTLIATANQGSEATYESGFVIDKFPISRPNLTFSTLTVSNMSPEDSSIYLCSVVRALNTEAFFGQGTRLTVV.

The genes are TRBV2 and TRBJ2-7, with D perhaps matching TRBD2 (5 bases). Germline CDR1 reads SNHLY; CDR2 reads FYNNEI. This CDR3 comprises 15 residues. The germline V and J ends were trimmed by 4 bases and 4 bases, with 17 bases remaining between them. The CDR3 bases are TGTGCCAGCAGTGCAGGCGGGTTCGGTGTTTACGAGCAGTACTTC. Translated, it gives CASSAGGFGVYEQYF.

This chain links TRBV27 with TRBJ2-2, with D possibly being TRBD1 (5 bases). Trimming removed 0 bases at V and 2 bases at J, with 10 bases between. In germline, CDR1 is MNHEY, CDR2 SMNVEV (reference sequence). The CDR3 is made up of 16 amino acids. The CDR3 here is CASSLSNGANTGELFF. CDR3 nucleotides: TGTGCCAGCAGTTTATCAAATGGGGCTAACACCGGGGAGCTGTTTTTT.

The rearrangement uses TRBV9 and TRBJ1-1, with TRBD1 matching 12 bases. The germline V gene encodes CDR1 SGDLS and CDR2 YYNGEE. This CDR3 has 19 amino acids. With V trimmed by 4 bases and J by 4 bases, 17 bases remained unmatched. CDR3 coding DNA: TGTGCCAGCAGCCTAACTAGAACCGGGACAGGGGGCGGGGGCACTGAAGCTTTCTTT. This encodes CASSLTRTGTGGGGTEAFF.

The chain couples TRBV10-3 to TRBJ2-5; D might be TRBD2 (6 bases). Germline V CDR1 and CDR2: ENHRY, SYGVKD. The CDR3 totals 13 residues. Trimming took 3 bases from V and 2 from J, leaving 7 bases between them. DNA of the CDR3: TGTGCCATCAGTGAAGCGGGTCAAGAGACCCAGTACTTC. This gives the protein CAISEAGQETQYF.

This clone has more than one count but fewer than ten. The CDR3 spells CASSWVGGALAKNIQYF. CDR3 nucleotide sequence: TGTGCCAGCAGCTGGGTAGGCGGAGCTCTAGCCAAAAACATTCAGTACTTC. This sequence joins TRBV7-2 and TRBJ2-4; D is undetermined. This CDR3 region has 17 residues. Germline V gene lookup returns CDR1 SGHTA and CDR2 FQGNSA. Trimming removed 4 bases from V and 0 bases from J, with 16 bases in between.

This chain uses TRBV7-2 with TRBJ1-1, with 9 bases lining up with TRBD1. The J segment lost 1 base and the V segment lost 5 bases, leaving 11 bases of the junction unmatched. The CDR3 is made up of 17 amino acids. The germline gives CDR1 SGHTA, CDR2 FQGNSA. CDR3 protein: CASSPGTGRGRNTEAFF. As DNA, the CDR3 is TGTGCCAGCAGCCCCGGGACAGGGAGAGGGCGGAACACTGAAGCTTTCTTT.

The genes are TRBV6-1 and TRBJ2-1, with 11 bases that match TRBD2. Trimming took 10 bases from V and 4 from J; bases not matched to a gene: 9. Germline V gives CDR1 MNHNS, CDR2 SASEGT. The CDR3 has 15 residues. In DNA, the CDR3 is TGTGCCACACTCCGACTAGCGGGGAAATACAATGAGCAGTTCTTC. It specifies CATLRLAGKYNEQFF.

The chain joins TRBV28 to TRBJ2-7; no clear D. CDR3 size: 15 residues. V lost 3 bases to trimming and J lost 0 bases, with 12 bases between them. From germline, CDR1 is MDHEN and CDR2 SYDVKM. CDR3 residues: CASSFPAASSYEQYF. CDR3 nucleotides: TGTGCCAGCAGTTTCCCGGCAGCTAGCTCCTACGAGCAGTACTTC.

The chain couples TRBV4-1 to TRBJ2-7; 8 bases line up with TRBD1. J gave up 1 base and V 4 bases, and 6 bases lay outside the gene matches. This CDR3 comprises 15 residues. Germline CDR1 and CDR2: MGHRA and YSYEKL. The CDR3 nucleotides read TGCGCCAGCAGCCGCCTCGGACAGGGTTCCTACGAGCAGTACTTC. It yields the protein CASSRLGQGSYEQYF.

The rearrangement joins TRBV5-1 to TRBJ2-2; D is possibly TRBD2 (6 bases). Deletions cut 1 base from V and 5 bases from J, with 12 bases between. This CDR3 has 15 amino acids. Germline CDR1 reads SGHRS; CDR2 reads YFSETQ. CDR3 nucleotides: TGCGCCAGCAGCTTGCTCACGGGAGATACCGGGGAGCTGTTTTTT. It translates to CASSLLTGDTGELFF.

V gene TRBV23-1 combines with J gene TRBJ2-7; 9 bases fit TRBD1. TRBV23-1 is assigned to the ORF class and has an uncertain function. The CDR3 is 14 amino acids. Unmatched junction bases numbered 7, after V lost 6 bases and J lost 4 bases. CDR3 in amino acids: CASSFTGGGYEQYF. CDR3 nucleotides: TGCGCCAGCAGCTTCACAGGGGGCGGGTACGAGCAGTACTTC.

This sequence joins TRBV5-1 and TRBJ2-1; D might be TRBD2 (7 bases). The CDR3 consists of 14 residues. Trimming took 2 bases from V and 8 from J, leaving 14 bases between them. Germline assignment: CDR1 SGHRS and CDR2 YFSETQ. The CDR3 loop is CASSFGREGDEQFF. The CDR3 DNA sequence: TGCGCCAGCAGCTTCGGCAGGGAGGGGGATGAGCAGTTCTTC. The complete variable domain, with remaining parts taken from reference TRBV5-1 and TRBJ2-1, reads KAGVTQTPRYLIKTRGQQVTLSCSPISGHRSVSWYQQTPGQGLQFLFEYFSETQRNKGNFPGRFSGRQFSNSRSEMNVSTLELGDSALYLCASSFGREGDEQFFGPGTRLTVL.

This chain joins TRBV6-5 and TRBJ1-5, with 8 bases matching TRBD1. CDR1 and CDR2 (germline): MNHEY, SVGAGI. The ends lost 4 bases at V and 0 bases at J; junction bases unmatched: 5. This CDR3 contains 16 residues. The CDR3 DNA follows: TGTGCCAGCAGTTCGGACAGGGTCGGTAGCAATCAGCCCCAGCATTTT. This gives the protein CASSSDRVGSNQPQHF.

Written as DNA, the CDR3 is TGCAGCGTTCCAGGGTCTCTAGACGAGCAGTACTTC. Translated: CSVPGSLDEQYF. The V gene is TRBV29-1, the J gene TRBJ2-7; D is perhaps TRBD1 (5 bases). Germline V gene sequence: CDR1 SQVTM, CDR2 ANQGSEA. The CDR3 sequence is 12 residues long. V lost 5 bases, J lost 5 bases, and 13 bases lay in between.

The chain joins TRBV5-1 to TRBJ2-3; TRBD2 aligns across 7 bases. The trim removed 3 bases at V and 2 bases at J, leaving 6 bases unmatched. The CDR3 contains 15 residues. The germline gives CDR1 SGHRS, CDR2 YFSETQ. The CDR3 sequence: CASSSFSGNTDTQYF. CDR3 nucleotides: TGCGCCAGCAGCTCGTTCAGCGGGAACACAGATACGCAGTATTTT.

The rearrangement links TRBV4-2 to TRBJ1-4; 12 bases align to TRBD1. CDR1 and CDR2 from the germline V gene are LGHNA and YNFKEQ. V trimming: 1 base; J trimming: 8 bases; junction bases outside the gene matches: 5. The CDR3 has 16 amino acids. CDR3 sequence reads: CASSQAPGTGGEKLFF. CDR3 DNA sequence: TGTGCCAGCAGCCAAGCCCCCGGGACAGGGGGCGAAAAACTGTTTTTT.

The gene calls are TRBV28 and TRBJ2-5; TRBD1 is a possible D gene (7 bases). The CDR3 has 13 residues. From germline, CDR1 is MDHEN and CDR2 SYDVKM. V lost 6 bases and J 4 bases, leaving 12 bases between the germline ends. The DNA of the CDR3 is TGTGCCAGCAGGAACAGGGGAGGAGAGACCCAGTACTTC. Its protein is CASRNRGGETQYF.

This chain links TRBV6-5 with TRBJ2-1, with a tentative D call TRBD2 (5 bases). Per germline, CDR1 MNHEY and CDR2 SVGAGI. CDR3 length: 14 residues. Deletions cut 10 bases from V and 4 bases from J, with 17 bases between. The CDR3 DNA sequence: TGTGCCACCGCCGGGGAGACCCTTTACAATGAGCAGTTCTTC. Residues: CATAGETLYNEQFF.

Only a few counts were recorded for this clone. This rearrangement joins TRBV10-1 to TRBJ1-5, with D tentatively TRBD1 (5 bases). Germline CDR1 and CDR2: WNHNN and SYGVQD (reference sequence). This CDR3 is 13 amino acids long. V lost 5 bases to trimming and J lost 3 bases, with 8 bases between them. DNA for the CDR3: TGCGCCAGCAGTTCGGGGGTCAATCAGCCCCAGCATTTT. Encoded protein: CASSSGVNQPQHF.

This clone was seen a few times. The chain has TRBV11-2 and TRBJ2-5, with D maybe TRBD2 (6 bases). CDR3 length equals 13 residues. Germline V gene data show CDR1 as SGHAT and CDR2 as FQNNGV. Trimming left V 3 bases short and J 2 bases short, with 7 bases between. The CDR3, as DNA: TGTGCCAGCAGCTTCGCGGGGCAAGAGACCCAGTACTTC. The encoded protein is CASSFAGQETQYF.

The chain combines TRBV7-9 with TRBJ1-2; no clear D gene. Trimming pared 1 base from V and 2 bases from J, leaving 11 bases between. Germline lookup yields CDR1 SEHNR and CDR2 FQNEAQ (reference sequence). CDR3 size: 15 residues. In DNA form, the CDR3 reads TGTGCCAGCAGCTTAGGGGCACCCTCCAACTATGGCTACACCTTC. Protein: CASSLGAPSNYGYTF. The complete variable domain, with remaining parts taken from reference TRBV7-9 and TRBJ1-2, reads DTGVSQNPRHKITKRGQNVTFRCDPISEHNRLYWYRQTLGQGPEFLTYFQNEAQLEKSRLLSDRFSAERPKGSFSTLEIQRTEQGDSAMYLCASSLGAPSNYGYTFGSGTRLTVV.

This chain joins TRBV10-2 and TRBJ2-3; 9 bases align to TRBD2. The length of the CDR3 is 15 residues. Trimming cost V 4 bases and J 1 base; bases outside gene matches: 3. Germline values: CDR1 WSHSY, CDR2 SAAADI. As DNA, the CDR3 is TGCGCCAGCAGTGGAGGCGGGAGGGGCACAGATACGCAGTATTTT. It is translated as CASSGGGRGTDTQYF.

The rearrangement uses TRBV5-1 and TRBJ1-2, with TRBD1 as a possible D gene (5 bases). Per the germline V gene, CDR1 is SGHRS and CDR2 is YFSETQ. This CDR3 region has 14 residues. Between the trimmed V and J ends, which lost 4 bases and 2 bases, there was a span of 12 bases. This CDR3 is CASSMEGRNYGYTF. The CDR3 DNA sequence: TGCGCCAGCAGCATGGAGGGGCGGAACTATGGCTACACCTTC.

The V gene is TRBV29-1, the J gene TRBJ2-1, with 9 positions matching TRBD2. The junction had 5 bases not matched to a gene; V was cut back by 4 bases and J by 10 bases. CDR1 and CDR2 from the germline V gene are SQVTM and ANQGSEA. This CDR3 has 12 residues. CDR3 sequence (DNA): TGCAGCGTTGCCGGACTAGCGCAAGAGCAGTTCTTC. Its translation is CSVAGLAQEQFF.